This passage covers 12 T cell receptor beta chains from one sample sequenced in a study of blood T cell repertoires in COVID-19. Clones were read by immunoSEQ multiplex PCR, and TCRdb kept only the in-frame ones, dropping some. Among around 59,000 clones listed, about 86% were seen once. The sample taken for sequencing was peripheral blood. The receptors shown here come from a man aged 55 to 70 with acute or convalescent COVID-19.

This chain links TRBV2 with TRBJ1-4, with a possible D match to TRBD1 (5 bases). The CDR3 sequence is 14 residues long. In germline, CDR1 is SNHLY, CDR2 FYNNEI. Trimming took off 7 bases at V and 9 bases at J, with 18 bases between the two ends. The CDR3 nucleotides read TGTGCCAGCACCGACCGGGGCGCGGGGCAAAAACTGTTTTTT. It is translated as CASTDRGAGQKLFF.

The chain joins TRBV6-2 or TRBV6-3 to TRBJ2-2; D is undetermined. Trimming took off 2 bases at V and 4 bases at J, with 8 bases between the two ends. Germline V gene sequence: CDR1 MNHEY, CDR2 SVGEGT. The CDR3 covers 14 residues. This chain's CDR3 is CASSYGRATGELFF. The CDR3 region has the DNA TGTGCCAGCAGTTACGGTAGAGCCACCGGGGAGCTGTTTTTT.

V usage is TRBV18 and J usage is TRBJ2-7, with D possibly matching TRBD1 (5 bases). V lost 4 bases and J lost 3, with 13 bases in between. Germline lookup yields CDR1 KGHSH and CDR2 LQKENI. This CDR3 comprises 14 residues. For the CDR3, the DNA is TGTGCCAGCTCACAACGACAGTCTGGCTACGAGCAGTACTTC. Its translation: CASSQRQSGYEQYF.

The gene calls are TRBV7-2 and TRBJ2-7, with 7 bases fitting TRBD1. The CDR3 runs to 17 residues. CDR1 and CDR2 (germline): SGHTA, FQGNSA. Trimming removed 1 base from V and 5 bases from J; junction bases left unmatched: 14. The CDR3: CASSLGGSKTGSNEQYF. The DNA for the CDR3 is TGTGCCAGCAGCTTAGGCGGCTCGAAGACAGGGAGCAACGAGCAGTACTTC. Drawing the rest from reference TRBV7-2 and TRBJ2-7, the complete variable domain is GAGVSQSPSNKVTEKGKDVELRCDPISGHTALYWYRQSLGQGLEFLIYFQGNSAPDKSGLPSDRFSAERTGGSVSTLTIQRTQQEDSAVYLCASSLGGSKTGSNEQYFGPGTRLTVT.

This chain connects TRBV10-3 to TRBJ2-2, with D tentatively TRBD1 (6 bases). There are 15 residues in the CDR3. V was shortened by 0 bases and J by 5 bases, with 10 bases between the two germline ends. The germline gives CDR1 ENHRY, CDR2 SYGVKD. The chain's CDR3 is CAISESSGETGELFF. The CDR3 bases are TGTGCCATCAGTGAGTCGTCAGGGGAGACCGGGGAGCTGTTTTTT.

The V gene is TRBV28, the J gene TRBJ1-5, with 7 positions matching TRBD1. V shed 3 bases and J 6 bases; nucleotides not matched to a gene: 5. Germline lookup yields CDR1 MDHEN and CDR2 SYDVKM. CDR3 length equals 14 residues. In DNA form, the CDR3 reads TGTGCCAGCAGTTTCTTCCACAGGGGTCAGCCCCAGCATTTT. Protein: CASSFFHRGQPQHF.

CDR3 loop: CASSIGGTGHYGYTF. As DNA, the CDR3 is TGTGCCAGTAGTATTGGTGGGACAGGTCACTATGGCTACACCTTC. The rearrangement links TRBV19 to TRBJ1-2, with 8 bases fitting TRBD1. J was trimmed by 3 bases and V by 3 bases; bases with no gene match: 6. The germline CDR1 and CDR2 sequences are LNHDA and SQIVND (reference sequence). This CDR3 contains 15 residues.

The chain links TRBV3-1 (or the pseudogene TRBV3-2) to TRBJ1-2; D unresolved. Trimming removed 1 base from V and 0 bases from J, with 6 bases in between. The CDR3 contains 14 residues. Germline V lookup: CDR1 LGHDT, CDR2 YNNKEL (reference sequence). The chain's CDR3 is CASSQVLANYGYTF. DNA of the CDR3: TGTGCCAGCAGCCAAGTATTAGCTAACTATGGCTACACCTTC.

The V gene is TRBV7-9, the J gene TRBJ2-1, with 11 bases that match TRBD1. Trimming cost V 6 bases and J 7 bases; bases outside gene matches: 5. This CDR3 contains 14 residues. CDR1 and CDR2 (germline): SEHNR, FQNEAQ (reference sequence). The CDR3 is CASRPGTGGNEQFF. CDR3 DNA: TGTGCCAGCAGGCCCGGGACAGGGGGTAATGAGCAGTTCTTC.

The V and J genes are TRBV29-1 and TRBJ1-5; 9 bases are a match to TRBD1. V lost 6 bases, J lost 3 bases, and 3 bases stayed unmatched. Germline V gene sequence: CDR1 SQVTM, CDR2 ANQGSEA. The length of the CDR3 is 13 residues. The CDR3 DNA follows: TGCAGCGTCTGGGACAGGGACAATCAGCCCCAGCATTTT. As protein: CSVWDRDNQPQHF. Variable domain in full (rest from reference TRBV29-1 and TRBJ1-5): SAVISQKPSRDICQRGTSLTIQCQVDSQVTMMFWYRQQPGQSLTLIATANQGSEATYESGFVIDKFPISRPNLTFSTLTVSNMSPEDSSIYLCSVWDRDNQPQHFGDGTRLSIL.

This rearrangement joins TRBV3-1 (or the pseudogene TRBV3-2) to TRBJ2-5; 11 nucleotides agree with TRBD2. Trimming took 4 bases from V and 5 from J; bases not matched to a gene: 6. Germline CDR1 and CDR2: LGHDT and YNNKEL (reference sequence). CDR3 length: 15 residues. This CDR3 reads CASSLGTSGRETQYF. In DNA form, the CDR3 reads TGTGCCAGCAGCCTAGGGACTAGCGGTCGGGAGACCCAGTACTTC.

In this sample, this clone turned up a few times. The V call is TRBV7-8, the J call TRBJ2-1; TRBD2 agrees at 7 bases. V lost 0 bases, J lost 2 bases, and 7 bases stayed unmatched. Looked up from germline, CDR1 is SGHVS and CDR2 is FQNEAQ. This CDR3 spans 17 amino acids. DNA of the CDR3: TGTGCCAGCAGCTTAGCGAGGCTAGCGGATCCCTACAATGAGCAGTTCTTC. Protein sequence: CASSLARLADPYNEQFF.